Below, 13 T cell receptor beta chains from the same sample are listed, as sequenced in a study of CD8+CD57+ T cells in acquired aplastic anemia. The TCR beta profiling, which covered VDJ combination and CDR3 sequence, was carried out using genomic DNA as the template. MiXCR, applied by TCRdb to the reads, yields one record per CDR3 protein. The table has roughly 420,000 distinct CDR3 sequences, under 80% seen once. The sample consisted of sorted CD4+, CD8+, or CD8+CD57+ T cells (not recorded which) from PBMCs. The receptor set was obtained from a human donor in good health, serving as a control.

Remarks on this clonotype: A junction boundary mismatches the germline segment, possibly from a read error. The chain joins TRBV2 to TRBJ1-3; the D gene is possibly TRBD1 (6 bases). Germline V lookup: CDR1 SNHLY, CDR2 FYNNEI. The CDR3 runs 15 residues. CDR3 loop: CASSTNRVGHEHISF. CDR3 in DNA: TGTGCCAGCAGCACAAACAGGGTTGGACATGAACACATAAGCTTT.

CDR3 bases: TGTGCCAGCAGTTTGGGTCCTCCCAGCTACACCTTC. It is translated as CASSLGPPSYTF. The V and J genes are TRBV7-9 and TRBJ1-2; D is ambiguous. CDR1 is SEHNR and CDR2 is FQNEAQ in the germline V gene (reference sequence). This CDR3 has 12 residues. V lost 6 bases and J 9 bases, leaving 14 bases between the germline ends.

To note about this clonotype: Since a much larger clone is just one base distant, this may be a read error. This chain links TRBV4-1 with TRBJ2-3; D perhaps matches TRBD1 (5 bases). The CDR3 is made up of 14 amino acids. Germline assignment: CDR1 MGHRA and CDR2 YSYEKL. The CDR3 is CASSPSGPPDTQCF. The DNA for the CDR3 is TGCGCCAGCAGCCCCTCAGGGCCCCCAGATACGCAGTGTTTT.

The chain combines TRBV16 with TRBJ2-5; D uncertain. V gave up 7 bases and J gave up 5 bases, with 14 bases separating them. The CDR3 extends over 13 amino acids. The V gene's germline CDR1 is KGHSY and CDR2 FQNENV. CDR3 bases: TGTGCCAGCACCCCCGACCTTTGGGAGACCCAGTACTTC. Translating it yields CASTPDLWETQYF.

This clonotype was counted at least ten times. V and J are TRBV6-4 and TRBJ2-7, with D unresolved. Trimming stripped 0 bases from V and 4 bases from J, with 4 bases between. The germline V gene has CDR1 MRHNA and CDR2 SNTAGT. The CDR3 runs to 12 residues. The CDR3 region is CASSDSSYEQYF. For the CDR3, the DNA is TGTGCCAGCAGTGACTCAAGTTACGAGCAGTACTTC.

The J gene is TRBJ1-5, the V gene TRBV7-2, with D possibly called TRBD1 or TRBD2 (6 bases each). The J call is in doubt because the DNA end fits TRBJ2-3 better. CDR1 SGHTA and CDR2 FQGNSA come from the germline V gene. This CDR3 is 14 amino acids long. The CDR3 coding sequence is TGTGCCAGCAGGACACAGGGAGGCCAACAGACCCAGTATTTT. Amino acids: CASRTQGGQQTQYF.

Of note for this clonotype: This CDR3 fails to terminate in the conserved phenylalanine or tryptophan, so it likely reflects a read error. It is unclear where the CDR3 begins or ends on the DNA, so no DNA is shown, and the CDR3 is as TCRdb lists it. This chain's CDR3 is CSVGDGMHRYAVV. The chain links TRBV29-1 to TRBJ2-3; the tabulated D call, TRBD1, remains unverified against the DNA. The CDR3 adds up to 13 amino acids, both ends counted. Germline CDR1 SQVTM, CDR2 ANQGSEA.

This clonotype was observed a few times. This chain uses TRBV20-1 with TRBJ2-3, with 7 bases that match TRBD2. The V segment lost 3 bases and the J segment 1 base; nucleotides outside the gene matches: 4. The CDR3 runs to 14 residues. Germline V gives CDR1 DFQATT, CDR2 SNEGSKA (reference sequence). The CDR3 DNA follows: TGCAGTGCTAGGGGTGGGGGGGGCACAGATACGCAGTATTTT. Amino acid sequence: CSARGGGGTDTQYF.

This clonotype was counted many times. This chain joins TRBV6-5 and TRBJ1-1, with D possibly TRBD1 on 6 matching bases. V was cut by 7 bases and J by 1 base, with 13 bases left in between. CDR3 length: 14 residues. CDR1 and CDR2 from the germline V gene are MNHEY and SVGAGI. Here the CDR3 reads CASKGRGPNTEAFF. CDR3 coding DNA: TGTGCCAGCAAGGGCAGGGGACCGAACACTGAAGCTTTCTTT.

The V gene is TRBV4-1, the J gene TRBJ1-4; TRBD1 matches at 7 bases. CDR1 is MGHRA, CDR2 YSYEKL, per germline. V lost 0 bases to trimming and J lost 0 bases; unmatched junction nucleotides: 10. There are 19 residues in the CDR3. The CDR3 nucleotides are TGCGCCAGCAGCCAAGAGAGGGGGACAGCCATTTCAACTAATGAAAAACTGTTTTTT. It translates to CASSQERGTAISTNEKLFF.

V gene TRBV25-1 combines with J gene TRBJ1-2; D remains unclear. In germline, CDR1 is MGHDK, CDR2 SYGVNS. V was clipped by 5 bases and J by 7 bases, with 17 bases between them. This CDR3 spans 14 amino acids. For the CDR3, the DNA is TGTGCCAGCAGTCCCCCCCTCGCAGTGGGTGGCTACACCTTC. Translated, it gives CASSPPLAVGGYTF.

Comment on this clonotype: A much larger clone differs by one base, so this may be a read error. V gene TRBV19 combines with J gene TRBJ1-2; D is perhaps TRBD1 (5 bases). V lost 11 bases and J lost 5, with 15 bases in between. Germline V gene sequence: CDR1 LNHDA, CDR2 SQIVND (reference sequence). The CDR3 extends over 12 amino acids. CDR3 DNA sequence: TGTGCCGGCAGTAATCAGGGTTATGGCTACACCTTC. Its translation is CAGSNQGYGYTF.

A few counts support this clonotype. The V gene is TRBV19, the J gene TRBJ2-3, with D maybe TRBD1 (5 bases). Trimming took off 1 base at V and 4 bases at J, with 9 bases between the two ends. The CDR3 runs to 14 residues. Germline V gives CDR1 LNHDA, CDR2 SQIVND (reference sequence). In DNA, the CDR3 is TGTGCCAGTAGTATAGGCAGGGATCCAGATACGCAGTATTTT. Translation: CASSIGRDPDTQYF. The full variable domain, its missing parts supplied by reference TRBV19 and TRBJ2-3, is DGGITQSPKYLFRKEGQNVTLSCEQNLNHDAMYWYRQDPGQGLRLIYYSQIVNDFQKGDIAEGYSVSREKKESFPLTVTSAQKNPTAFYLCASSIGRDPDTQYFGPGTRLTVL.